The 9 T cell receptor beta chains in this list originate from one sample, sequenced in a study of CD8 T cells in ankylosing spondylitis. MiXCR was run by TCRdb on the 5' RACE reads, yielding one entry per CDR3 protein. The table has about 240,000 distinct CDR3 sequences, about 11% seen once; the top ten hold 5.5% to 8%. Material for sequencing was blood, either unsorted or a sorted T cell fraction (not recorded which). The source of these receptors is a male donor with ankylosing spondylitis or in good health (not recorded which).

This clonotype was seen at least ten times. The J gene is TRBJ1-5, the V gene TRBV5-6; 12 bases are shared with TRBD1. The CDR3 spans 16 residues. The J segment lost 6 bases and the V segment lost 4 bases, leaving 8 bases of the junction unmatched. Per germline, CDR1 SGHDT and CDR2 YYEEEE. CDR3 sequence (DNA): TGTGCCAGCAGCCATTTCGGGACAGGGGGCGGTCAGCCCCAGCATTTT. Its protein product is CASSHFGTGGGQPQHF. The variable domain in full, with the rest retrieved from reference TRBV5-6 and TRBJ1-5, is DAGVTQSPTHLIKTRGQQVTLRCSPKSGHDTVSWYQQALGQGPQFIFQYYEEEERQRGNFPDRFSGHQFPNYSSELNVNALLLGDSALYLCASSHFGTGGGQPQHFGDGTRLSIL.

This clonotype has ten or more counts. The chain is built from TRBV5-5 and TRBJ1-6; D is unresolved. Looked up from germline, CDR1 is SGHKS and CDR2 is YYEKEE (reference sequence). The CDR3 has 15 residues. With 0 bases removed from V and 0 bases from J, the gap between germline ends came to 4 bases. The CDR3 DNA follows: TGTGCCAGCAGCTTGGTAGGCTCCTATAATTCACCCCTCCACTTT. Its protein product is CASSLVGSYNSPLHF.

This clonotype was seen at least ten times. The V gene is TRBV27, the J gene TRBJ1-4, with D perhaps TRBD1 (6 bases). The germline gives CDR1 MNHEY, CDR2 SMNVEV (reference sequence). Deletions cut 0 bases from V and 7 bases from J, with 15 bases between. CDR3 length: 16 residues. The CDR3 DNA follows: TGTGCCAGCAGTTTATCGGCCACAGGGAGGCCTGAAAAACTGTTTTTT. Its translation is CASSLSATGRPEKLFF.

This clonotype came up many times. The V call is TRBV9, the J call TRBJ2-7; a weak D match, TRBD2 (6 bases). V dropped 0 bases and J dropped 4 bases, with 14 bases sitting between them. CDR3 length: 15 amino acids. Germline CDR1 and CDR2: SGDLS and YYNGEE. The CDR3 DNA reads as TGTGCCAGCAGCGTAGGCGGGGAACTAAGATACGAGCAGTACTTC. It translates to CASSVGGELRYEQYF.

This clonotype has a count of ten or more. The chain recombines TRBV5-1 with TRBJ2-1; D assignment may be TRBD1 or TRBD2 (5 bases each). Trimming removed 0 bases from V and 5 bases from J, with 12 bases in between. CDR3 size: 15 residues. The germline V gene has CDR1 SGHRS and CDR2 YFSETQ. CDR3 nucleotides: TGCGCCAGCAGCTTGGGGGGGATACGGAACAATGAGCAGTTCTTC. Amino acid sequence: CASSLGGIRNNEQFF.

The chain couples TRBV14 to TRBJ2-5; 7 bases are a match to TRBD2. The junction had 14 bases not matched to a gene; V was cut back by 4 bases and J by 3 bases. This CDR3 is built from 17 residues. Germline CDR1 is SGHDN and CDR2 is FVKESK. The CDR3 reads CASSPHLLSLAEETQYF. CDR3 coding DNA: TGTGCCAGCAGCCCTCACCTACTGAGTCTAGCGGAAGAGACCCAGTACTTC.

This clonotype was observed a few times. This sequence joins TRBV7-2 and TRBJ1-1; D gene unclear. Germline V gives CDR1 SGHTA, CDR2 FQGNSA. V was pared by 3 bases and J by 1 base, with 15 bases between. The CDR3 has 16 amino acids. The CDR3 sequence: CASSFRSSLKNTEAFF. The DNA for the CDR3 is TGTGCCAGCAGCTTTCGGAGTAGCCTTAAGAACACTGAAGCTTTCTTT.

This clonotype was observed a handful of times. The V call is TRBV18, the J call TRBJ1-5, with TRBD1 as a possible D gene (6 bases). CDR1 is KGHSH, CDR2 LQKENI, per germline. Trimming stripped 1 base from V and 9 bases from J, with 16 bases between. There are 15 residues in the CDR3. The CDR3 is CASSPQAVQGGPQHF. The CDR3 DNA reads as TGTGCCAGCTCACCACAGGCAGTCCAAGGGGGGCCCCAGCATTTT.

The chain is built from TRBV7-9 and TRBJ2-1; D is perhaps TRBD2 (6 bases). The V and J ends lost 8 bases and 1 base respectively, with 15 bases between them. Germline V gene data show CDR1 as SEHNR and CDR2 as FQNEAQ (reference sequence). CDR3 size: 15 residues. The CDR3 bases are TGTGCCAGCCTTCCCGGAGGGGCGTCCTACAATGAGCAGTTCTTC. Translated, it gives CASLPGGASYNEQFF.